Given below is one T cell receptor beta chain in context. This sample is drawn from a study of control samples from healthy donors and cancer patients. Profiled with immunoSEQ multiplex PCR; TCRdb holds only in-frame clones, not every one. This sample has around 170,000 clones, with 88% found just once. The sequenced material came from blood. This TCR came from a woman aged 30 to 39 in good health.

The CDR3 DNA reads as TGTGCCAGCACCTTATCGACAGGGCAGAACACTGAAGCTTTCTTT. It specifies CASTLSTGQNTEAFF. This sequence joins TRBV6-5 and TRBJ1-1; 7 bases fit TRBD1. The CDR3 sequence is 15 residues long. With 7 bases clipped from V and 1 base from J, the junction kept 9 bases outside the gene matches. Germline-derived CDR1 and CDR2 are MNHEY and SVGAGI.